This T cell receptor (beta chain) appears in the sequencing data of a study of OX40 agonist ivuxolimab in advanced cancers. In the study overall: As their treatment, patients were administered ivuxolimab, an agonistic anti-OX40 (CD134) antibody. The eligibility criteria allowed prior anti-PD-1, anti-PD-L1 or anti-CTLA-4 therapy, and about 40% had some.

Germline assignment: CDR1 MGHDK and CDR2 SYGVNS. CDR3 size: 11 residues. Data came from immunoSEQ multiplex PCR; TCRdb stores just in-frame clones and leaves some out. This table has 30,000 to 45,000 clones, roughly 87% appearing once. In the case of this clone: Its specificity is not known. At one end the junction does not follow the germline gene, possibly because of a read error.

General study findings and limits: Blood T cells, both CD4+ and CD8+, expanded clonally by week 6 at 0.1 to 3.0 mg/kg. Researchers did not establish what antigens the expanded peripheral T cells target.

The chain recombines TRBV25-1 with TRBJ2-1; D is ambiguous. Material: CD4+ or CD8+ T cells sorted from blood, obtained in a trial of the OX40 agonist ivuxolimab. The origin of this receptor is an adult with an advanced solid tumor such as melanoma, head and neck, liver or kidney cancer. In DNA, the CDR3 is TGTGCCAGCGGTGAGGCGAATGAGCAGTTCTTC. Amino acids: CASGEANEQFF. Based on the CDR3 plus reference TRBV25-1 and TRBJ2-1, the full variable domain is EADIYQTPRYLVIGTGKKITLECSQTMGHDKMYWYQQDPGMELHLIHYSYGVNSTEKGDLSSESTVSRIRTEHFPLTLESARPSHTSQYLCASGEANEQFFGPGTRLTVL.